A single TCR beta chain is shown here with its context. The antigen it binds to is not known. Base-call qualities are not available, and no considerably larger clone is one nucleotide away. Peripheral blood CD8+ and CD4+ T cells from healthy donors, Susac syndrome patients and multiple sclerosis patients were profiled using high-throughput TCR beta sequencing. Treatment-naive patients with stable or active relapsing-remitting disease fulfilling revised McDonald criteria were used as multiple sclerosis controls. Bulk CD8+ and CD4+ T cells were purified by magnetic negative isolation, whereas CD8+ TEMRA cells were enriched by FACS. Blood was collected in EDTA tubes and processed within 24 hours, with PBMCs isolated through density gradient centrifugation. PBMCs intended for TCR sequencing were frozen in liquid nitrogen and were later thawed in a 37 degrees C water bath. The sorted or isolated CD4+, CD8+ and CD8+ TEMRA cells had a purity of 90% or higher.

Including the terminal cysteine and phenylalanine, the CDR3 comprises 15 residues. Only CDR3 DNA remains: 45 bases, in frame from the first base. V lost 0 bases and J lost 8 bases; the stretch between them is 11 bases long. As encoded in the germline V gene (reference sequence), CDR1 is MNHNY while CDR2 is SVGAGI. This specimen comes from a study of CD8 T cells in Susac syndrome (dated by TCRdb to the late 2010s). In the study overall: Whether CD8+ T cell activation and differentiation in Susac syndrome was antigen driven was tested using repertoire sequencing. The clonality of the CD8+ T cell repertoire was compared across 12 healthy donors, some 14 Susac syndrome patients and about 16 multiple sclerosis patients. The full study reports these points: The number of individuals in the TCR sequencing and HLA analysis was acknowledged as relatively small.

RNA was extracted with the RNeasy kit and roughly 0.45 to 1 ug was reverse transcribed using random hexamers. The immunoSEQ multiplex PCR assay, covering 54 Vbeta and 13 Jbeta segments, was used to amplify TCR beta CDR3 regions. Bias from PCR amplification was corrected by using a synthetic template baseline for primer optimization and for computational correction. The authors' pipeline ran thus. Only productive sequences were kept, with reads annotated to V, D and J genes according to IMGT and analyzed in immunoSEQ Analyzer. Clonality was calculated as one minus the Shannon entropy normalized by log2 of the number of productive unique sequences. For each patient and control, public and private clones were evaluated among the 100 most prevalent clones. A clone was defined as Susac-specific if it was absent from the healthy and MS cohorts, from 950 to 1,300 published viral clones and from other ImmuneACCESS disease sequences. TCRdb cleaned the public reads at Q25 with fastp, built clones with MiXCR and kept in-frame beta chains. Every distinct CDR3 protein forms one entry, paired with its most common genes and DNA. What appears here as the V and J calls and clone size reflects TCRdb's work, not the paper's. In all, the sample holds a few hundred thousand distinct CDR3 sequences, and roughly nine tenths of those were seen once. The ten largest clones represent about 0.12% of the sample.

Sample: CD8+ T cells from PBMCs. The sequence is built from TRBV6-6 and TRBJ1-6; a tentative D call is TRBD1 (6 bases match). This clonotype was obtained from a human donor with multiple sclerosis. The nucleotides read TGTGCCAGCAGTTACTCATGGGACAAGGATTCACCCCTCCACTTT. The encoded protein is CASSYSWDKDSPLHF.